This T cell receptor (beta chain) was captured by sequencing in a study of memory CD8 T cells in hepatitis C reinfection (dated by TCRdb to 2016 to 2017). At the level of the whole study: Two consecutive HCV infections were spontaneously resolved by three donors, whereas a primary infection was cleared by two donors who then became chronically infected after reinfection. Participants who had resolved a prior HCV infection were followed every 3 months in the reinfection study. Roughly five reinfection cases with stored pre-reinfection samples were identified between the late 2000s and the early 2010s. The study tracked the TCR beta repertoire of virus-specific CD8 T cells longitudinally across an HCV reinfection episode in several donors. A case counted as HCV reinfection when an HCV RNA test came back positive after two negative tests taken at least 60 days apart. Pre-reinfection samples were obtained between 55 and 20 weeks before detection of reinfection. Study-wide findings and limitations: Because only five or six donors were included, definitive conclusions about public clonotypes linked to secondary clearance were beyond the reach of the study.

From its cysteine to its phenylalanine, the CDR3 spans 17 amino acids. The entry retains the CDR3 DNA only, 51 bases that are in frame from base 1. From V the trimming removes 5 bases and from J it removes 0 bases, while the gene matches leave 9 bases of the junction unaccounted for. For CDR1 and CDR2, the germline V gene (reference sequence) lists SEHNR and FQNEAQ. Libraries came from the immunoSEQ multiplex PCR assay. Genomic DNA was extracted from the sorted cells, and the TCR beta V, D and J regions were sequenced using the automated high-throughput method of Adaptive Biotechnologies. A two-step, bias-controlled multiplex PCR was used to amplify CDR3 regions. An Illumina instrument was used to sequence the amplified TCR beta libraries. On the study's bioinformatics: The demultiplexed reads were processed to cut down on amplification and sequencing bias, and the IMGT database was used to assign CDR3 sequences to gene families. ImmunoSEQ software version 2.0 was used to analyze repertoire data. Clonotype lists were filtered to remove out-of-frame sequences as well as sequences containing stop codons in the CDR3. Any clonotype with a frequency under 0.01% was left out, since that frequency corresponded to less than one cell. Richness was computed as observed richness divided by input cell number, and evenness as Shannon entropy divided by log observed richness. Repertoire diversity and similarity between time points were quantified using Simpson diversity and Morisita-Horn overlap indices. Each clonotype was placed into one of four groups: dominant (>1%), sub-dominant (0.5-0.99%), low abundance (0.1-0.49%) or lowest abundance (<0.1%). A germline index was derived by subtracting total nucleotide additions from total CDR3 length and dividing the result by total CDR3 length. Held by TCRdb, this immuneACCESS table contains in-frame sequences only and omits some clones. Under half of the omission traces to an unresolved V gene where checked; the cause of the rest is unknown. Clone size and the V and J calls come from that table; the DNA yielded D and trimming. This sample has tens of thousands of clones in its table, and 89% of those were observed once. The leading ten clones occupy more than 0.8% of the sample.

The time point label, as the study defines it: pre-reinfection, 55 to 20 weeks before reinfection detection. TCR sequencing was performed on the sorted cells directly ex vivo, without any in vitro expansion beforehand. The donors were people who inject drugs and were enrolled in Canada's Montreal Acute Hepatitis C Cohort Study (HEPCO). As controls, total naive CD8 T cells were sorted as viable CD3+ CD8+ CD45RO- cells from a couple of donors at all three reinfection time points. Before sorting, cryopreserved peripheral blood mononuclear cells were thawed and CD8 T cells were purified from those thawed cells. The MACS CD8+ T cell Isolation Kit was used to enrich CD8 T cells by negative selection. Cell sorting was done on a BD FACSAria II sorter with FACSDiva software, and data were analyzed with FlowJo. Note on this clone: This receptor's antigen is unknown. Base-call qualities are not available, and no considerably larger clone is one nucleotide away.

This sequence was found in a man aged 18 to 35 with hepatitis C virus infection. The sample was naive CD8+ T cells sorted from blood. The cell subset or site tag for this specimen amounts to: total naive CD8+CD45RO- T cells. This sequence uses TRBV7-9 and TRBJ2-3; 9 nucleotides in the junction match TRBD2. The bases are TGTGCCAGCAGCCCCCCCTTAGCGGGAGAAAGCACAGATACGCAGTATTTT. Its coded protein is CASSPPLAGESTDTQYF.